This TCR beta chain came from a study of shared clonotypes between healthy human individuals (dated by TCRdb to the early 2020s). At the level of the whole study: A couple of women and a few men aged 18 to 49 years were included in the cohort. Per donor, three plates each were used for CD4 naive and CD4 memory, two for CD8 naive, and one for CD8 memory. To increase sequencing depth and limit assay-specific biases, different laboratories used diverse techniques to prepare libraries and sequence TCR repertoires. Each donor's leukapheresis produced roughly between about 0.9 and 9.5 billion PBMCs. To estimate repertoire size and how much clonotype sharing occurs between individuals, the study deeply sequenced the blood TCR repertoires of 4 to 6 healthy adults. Overall results and qualifications from the work: Compared with non-shared clonotypes, clonotypes shared by all four sorted-subset donors had higher generation probabilities. Pairwise subsampling indicated that sequencing depth was expected to affect the degree of clonotype sharing among donors. Even with the large sequencing depth, rarefaction of the sorted-subset datasets indicated that sequencing was incomplete. Sampling was restricted to blood, and TCR repertoires in tissues likely differ from the TCR repertoires found in blood. Larger estimated clonotype richness was generally found for naive subsets than for memory subsets. Because the study included only a small number of donors, the genetic and exposure-history diversity represented was limited. When a handful of donors were compared, the shared fraction of clonotypes was approximately 5% for naive CD4, more than 3% for naive CD8, 2% to 2.5% for memory CD4, and about 0.36% for memory CD8.

CD8 naive samples were CD45RO-negative cells positively selected for CCR7, giving a CD45RA+CCR7+ population that excluded TemRA cells. The donors were healthy, HIV-negative adults with no recently reported acute infections or vaccinations. Every donor was a Caucasian adult living in Nashville, Tennessee, USA. After blood collection by leukapheresis, PBMCs were isolated using Ficoll-Histopaque density gradient centrifugation and then cryopreserved in the vapor phase of liquid nitrogen. Analytical flow cytometry was used to check the purity and quantity of each magnetically sorted T cell population. Each sorted fraction had its genomic DNA isolated and then quantified by UV absorbance on a Nanodrop 2000c. Using the deep immunoSEQ assay, TCR CDR3 regions were amplified from genomic DNA by multiplex PCR. Extracted genomic DNA from each cell subset was spread evenly across all wells of several immunoSEQ 96-well plates, with each plate serving as a replicate. For sorted subsets, about 0.2 ug genomic DNA, equal to 25,000 to 35,000 T cell genomes, was loaded into each replicate PCR. The purified libraries were quantified using a Qubit 3.0 fluorometer, sized with a Bioanalyzer 2100, and then quantified again using the KAPA Library Quantification kit. Every immunoSEQ 96-well plate was sequenced on a dedicated single-read 150-cycle Illumina NextSeq 550 flow cell. Per the authors' processing: Because only junctional sequences without quality scores were contained in the immunoSEQ output, filtering matching that applied to full-length reads could not be performed. Sequences were annotated with PyIR, a Python wrapper for IgBLAST v1.9, and V/J genes and CDR3 were assigned using IMGT germline references. Any read was removed if the V/J assignment was weak (E-value above 1e-6), the CDR3 was missing, or the read contained stop codons, out-of-frame junctions, or ambiguous translated residues. V3J clonotypes were defined as sequences sharing the same inferred V gene, J gene, and CDR3 amino acid sequence. The percentage overlap between two repertoires was calculated by dividing the number of shared unique clonotypes by the size of the smaller repertoire. Repertoire richness was assessed with RTK rarefaction, the Chao1 estimator, and Recon v2.1 estimates of unobserved clonotypes. For all TCRbeta clonotypes obtained by the gDNA method from four donors, generation probabilities were computed with OLGA. Imported from immuneACCESS, the table was reduced by TCRdb to in-frame sequences with V and J called. These copies leave out some clones; in studies compared against another copy, an unresolved V gene accounts for under half, and the cause of the remainder is not known. Clone size and V and J calls were adopted from that table, with D and trimming inferred from the DNA. The sample table holds about 2.2 million clones, of which roughly 93% were seen once. The top ten clonotypes cover less than 2% of the sample.

Regarding this clone: Its antigen has not been determined. No per-base quality is available; no much larger clone lies one base away.

The sequencing input was naive CD8+ T cells from PBMCs. Taken with the paper, the label for cell subset or site translates to: CD45RA+CCR7+. The source is a man younger than 35 in good health. Some clones in this sample may be carry-over from other donors' samples.

In nucleotides, the sequence is TGTGCCAGCAGCTTAATCGGCGGAGGATTCCAGGGGGAGCAGTACTTC. Its protein reads: CASSLIGGGFQGEQYF. This chain joins TRBV7-2 to TRBJ2-7, and the D gene may be TRBD1, 6 bases matching. Between the V and J ends, shortened by 2 bases and 7 bases respectively, the junction contains 21 bases. The CDR3 covers 16 residues, taking in both the cysteine and the phenylalanine. Here the CDR3 DNA is all that survives: 48 bases in frame from base 1. The germline V gene specifies SGHTA as CDR1 and FQGNSA as CDR2.